This TCR beta chain was sequenced for a study of CD8 T cells in Susac syndrome. It was treatment-naive patients with stable or active relapsing-remitting disease who made up the multiple sclerosis controls. Random hexamers served to reverse transcribe roughly 0.45 to 1 ug RNA. The CDR3 of TCR beta was amplified by immunoSEQ multiplex PCR across 54 Vbeta and 13 Jbeta. MiXCR was run by TCRdb on the immunoSEQ multiplex PCR reads, yielding one entry per CDR3 protein. The data show under 250,000 distinct CDR3 sequences, roughly 95% seen once. CDR1 and CDR2 (germline): KGHDR, SFDVKD. V lost 5 bases and J lost 3, with 9 bases in between. The CDR3 contains 14 residues.

The receptor comes from a human donor with multiple sclerosis. Material: CD4+ T cells from PBMCs. The chain recombines TRBV24-1 with TRBJ2-2; D unresolved. Here the CDR3 reads CATSGRTHTGELFF. Written as DNA, the CDR3 is TGTGCCACCAGTGGAAGGACCCACACCGGGGAGCTGTTTTTT.